This T cell receptor (beta chain) was sequenced during a study of CD8+CD57+ T cells in acquired aplastic anemia. The study, taken as a whole, reports: Overlap between patients and controls comprised roughly 28 CD8+ CDR3 sequences. Between the patient and control groups, CD8+ Simpson's diversity did not differ significantly.

According to the study, genomic DNA was the template for TCR beta VDJ and CDR3 profiling. One entry per CDR3 protein results from TCRdb running MiXCR on the reads. Here the sample spans approximately 150,000 distinct CDR3 sequences, 45% to 55% being singletons. This clonotype has only a few counts. Its antigen is undetermined. Whoever was chosen for sequencing had shown CD8+CD57+ cell expansion by flow cytometry. All patients had severe acquired aplastic anemia. The CDR3 spans 15 residues. Germline CDR1 reads SEHNR; CDR2 reads FQNEAQ (reference sequence). Trimming at V came to 0 bases and at J to 8 bases, leaving 4 bases not matched to a gene.

The origin of this receptor is a human donor with aplastic anemia. The specimen sequenced was sorted CD4+, CD8+, or CD8+CD57+ T cells (not recorded which) from PBMCs. The V gene is TRBV7-9, the J gene TRBJ1-6, with 7 bases identical to TRBD1. The CDR3 spells CASSLARDSYSPLHF. The CDR3 nucleotides are TGTGCCAGCAGCTTAGCGAGGGACAGTTATTCACCCCTCCACTTT.